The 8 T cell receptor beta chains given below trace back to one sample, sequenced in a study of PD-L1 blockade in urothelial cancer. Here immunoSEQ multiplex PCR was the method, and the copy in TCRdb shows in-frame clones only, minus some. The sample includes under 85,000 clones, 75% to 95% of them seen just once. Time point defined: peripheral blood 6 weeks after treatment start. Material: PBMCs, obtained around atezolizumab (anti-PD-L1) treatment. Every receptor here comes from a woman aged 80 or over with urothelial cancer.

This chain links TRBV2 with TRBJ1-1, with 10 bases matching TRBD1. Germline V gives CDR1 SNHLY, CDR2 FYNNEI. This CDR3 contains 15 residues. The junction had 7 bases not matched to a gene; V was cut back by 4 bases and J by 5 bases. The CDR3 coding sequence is TGTGCCAGCAGTGGGGACAGGGGAGTTAGAACTGAAGCTTTCTTT. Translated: CASSGDRGVRTEAFF.

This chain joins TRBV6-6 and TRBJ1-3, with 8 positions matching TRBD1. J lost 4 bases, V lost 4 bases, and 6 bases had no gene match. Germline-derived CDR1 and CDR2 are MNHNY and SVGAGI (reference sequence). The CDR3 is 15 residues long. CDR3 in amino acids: CASSSQGARGNTIYF. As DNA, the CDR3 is TGTGCCAGCAGTTCTCAGGGGGCGCGCGGAAACACCATATATTTT.

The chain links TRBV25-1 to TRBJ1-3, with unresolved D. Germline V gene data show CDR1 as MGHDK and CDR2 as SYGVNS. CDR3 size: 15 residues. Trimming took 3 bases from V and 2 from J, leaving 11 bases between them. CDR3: CASSDTLKPGNTIYF. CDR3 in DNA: TGTGCCAGCAGTGATACTCTTAAGCCTGGAAACACCATATATTTT.

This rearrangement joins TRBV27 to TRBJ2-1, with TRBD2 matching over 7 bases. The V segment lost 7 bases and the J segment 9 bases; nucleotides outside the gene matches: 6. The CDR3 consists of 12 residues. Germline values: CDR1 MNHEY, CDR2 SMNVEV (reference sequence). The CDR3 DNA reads TGTGCCAGCACCCCGGGGAGGGGTGAGCAGTTCTTC. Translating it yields CASTPGRGEQFF.

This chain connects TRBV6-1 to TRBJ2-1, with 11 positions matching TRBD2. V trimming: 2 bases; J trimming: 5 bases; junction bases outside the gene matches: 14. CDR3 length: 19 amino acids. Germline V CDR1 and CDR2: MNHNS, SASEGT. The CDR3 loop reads CASSESYLTSGSKDNEQFF. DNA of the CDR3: TGTGCCAGCAGTGAATCGTACCTTACTAGCGGGAGTAAGGACAATGAGCAGTTCTTC.

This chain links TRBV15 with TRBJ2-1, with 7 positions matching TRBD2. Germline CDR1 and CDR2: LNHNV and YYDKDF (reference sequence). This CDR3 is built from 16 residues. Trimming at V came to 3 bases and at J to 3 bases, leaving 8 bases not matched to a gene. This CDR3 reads CATSSGRWGGYNEQFF. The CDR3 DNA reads TGTGCCACCAGCAGCGGAAGGTGGGGGGGCTACAATGAGCAGTTCTTC. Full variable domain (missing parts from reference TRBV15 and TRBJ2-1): DAMVIQNPRYQVTQFGKPVTLSCSQTLNHNVMYWYQQKSSQAPKLLFHYYDKDFNNEADTPDNFQSRRPNTSFCFLDIRSPGLGDTAMYLCATSSGRWGGYNEQFFGPGTRLTVL.

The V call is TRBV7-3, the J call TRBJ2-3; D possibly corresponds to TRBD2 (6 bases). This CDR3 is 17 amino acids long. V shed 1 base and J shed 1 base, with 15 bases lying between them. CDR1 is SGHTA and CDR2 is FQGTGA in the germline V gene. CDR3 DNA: TGTGCCAGCAGCTTAAAATTCTCGGGAGAGGGCACAGATACGCAGTATTTT. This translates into CASSLKFSGEGTDTQYF.

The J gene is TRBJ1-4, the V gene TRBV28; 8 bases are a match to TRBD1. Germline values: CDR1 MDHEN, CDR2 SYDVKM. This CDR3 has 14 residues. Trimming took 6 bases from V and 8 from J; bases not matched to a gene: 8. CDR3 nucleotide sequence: TGTGCCAGCAGCCAGGACAGGGCGGGAGAAAAACTGTTTTTT. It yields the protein CASSQDRAGEKLFF. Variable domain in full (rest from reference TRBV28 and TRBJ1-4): DVKVTQSSRYLVKRTGEKVFLECVQDMDHENMFWYRQDPGLGLRLIYFSYDVKMKEKGDIPEGYSVSREKKERFSLILESASTNQTSMYLCASSQDRAGEKLFFGSGTQLSVL.